Listed here are 14 T cell receptor beta chains from one sample, sequenced in a study of blood T cell repertoires in COVID-19. Repertoires were generated with immunoSEQ multiplex PCR, while TCRdb's copy carries only in-frame clones and drops some. The table includes 15,000 to 20,000 clones, about nine tenths detected once. Sample: peripheral blood. The receptors were sampled from a human donor in a cohort sampled during active COVID-19.

The chain couples TRBV21-1 to TRBJ1-6; the table assigns TRBD1, which was not confirmed against the DNA. TRBV21-1 is a recognized pseudogene. There are 18 residues in the CDR3. In DNA form, the CDR3 reads TGTGCCAGCAGCAAAGGGCGACAGCCCTGCTCCTATAATTCACCCCTCCACTTT. It is translated as CASSKGRQPCSYNSPLHF.

V usage is TRBV5-4 and J usage is TRBJ2-2, with 11 bases identical to TRBD1. Per the germline V gene, CDR1 is SGHNT and CDR2 is YYREEE (reference sequence). V lost 2 bases to trimming and J lost 6 bases; unmatched junction nucleotides: 3. The CDR3 extends over 15 amino acids. As DNA, the CDR3 is TGTGCCAGCAGCTTCCGGGACAGGGGGTCCGGGGAGCTGTTTTTT. Its protein product is CASSFRDRGSGELFF. Together with reference TRBV5-4 and TRBJ2-2, the CDR3 gives the full variable domain: ETGVTQSPTHLIKTRGQQVTLRCSSQSGHNTVSWYQQALGQGPQFIFQYYREEENGRGNFPPRFSGLQFPNYSSELNVNALELDDSALYLCASSFRDRGSGELFFGEGSRLTVL.

The chain carries TRBV5-4 and TRBJ1-2; 8 bases align to TRBD1. The V gene's germline CDR1 is SGHNT and CDR2 YYREEE (reference sequence). The trim removed 0 bases at V and 0 bases at J, leaving 4 bases unmatched. The CDR3 is 16 residues long. CDR3 coding DNA: TGTGCCAGCAGCTTGGGACAGGGGTCCTCTAACTATGGCTACACCTTC. Protein: CASSLGQGSSNYGYTF.

The chain joins TRBV5-1 to TRBJ2-2; 10 bases agree with TRBD1. The germline V gene encodes CDR1 SGHRS and CDR2 YFSETQ. The CDR3 sequence is 16 residues long. V shed 6 bases, J shed 6 bases, and the junction held 11 bases outside the gene matches. The CDR3 bases are TGCGCCAGCACTATTTTCGGACAGGGGGTTGCCGGGGAGCTGTTTTTT. Encoded protein: CASTIFGQGVAGELFF.

The sample holds one count of this clone. The chain is built from TRBV24-1 and TRBJ2-1; 9 nucleotides line up with TRBD1. The germline V gene has CDR1 KGHDR and CDR2 SFDVKD. The CDR3 has 13 residues. Trimming removed 9 bases from V and 5 bases from J; junction bases left unmatched: 4. CDR3 coding DNA: TGTGCCACCCGGGACAGGGCTAACAATGAGCAGTTCTTC. Protein: CATRDRANNEQFF.

This clone was detected only a few times. The V call is TRBV19, the J call TRBJ1-2, with TRBD1 as a possible D gene (5 bases). V lost 5 bases and J 0 bases, leaving 16 bases between the germline ends. The germline V gene has CDR1 LNHDA and CDR2 SQIVND (reference sequence). This CDR3 is built from 16 residues. The CDR3, as DNA: TGTGCCAGTAGTCTCAGAAGGGGAAAAGCTAACTATGGCTACACCTTC. Its translation is CASSLRRGKANYGYTF.

The chain uses TRBV7-9 and TRBJ2-5, with TRBD1 matching 12 bases. With V trimmed by 4 bases and J by 7 bases, 7 bases remained unmatched. The CDR3 has 15 residues. Germline values: CDR1 SEHNR, CDR2 FQNEAQ (reference sequence). In nucleotides, the CDR3 is TGTGCCAGCAGCTCCCGGGACAGGGGGCTTTTGACCCAGTACTTC. Residues: CASSSRDRGLLTQYF.

The chain carries TRBV12-5 and TRBJ2-7; possibly TRBD1 for D (5 bases). Germline-derived CDR1 and CDR2 are LGHNT and FRNRAP. V lost 1 base to trimming and J lost 3 bases, with 13 bases between them. The CDR3 covers 15 residues. In DNA form, the CDR3 reads TGTGCTAGTGGTTTGGAGTTAGGACACTTCTACGAGCAGTACTTC. Its translation is CASGLELGHFYEQYF.

The chain couples TRBV18 to TRBJ2-3; TRBD2 matches at 7 bases. The CDR3 consists of 12 residues. Per germline, CDR1 KGHSH and CDR2 LQKENI. V gave up 2 bases and J gave up 11 bases; unmatched junction bases: 4. The chain's CDR3 is CASSPSTGGQYF. CDR3 nucleotide sequence: TGTGCCAGCTCACCATCCACGGGGGGGCAGTATTTT. The variable domain in full, completed from reference TRBV18 and TRBJ2-3, reads NAGVMQNPRHLVRRRGQEARLRCSPMKGHSHVYWYRQLPEEGLKFMVYLQKENIIDESGMPKERFSAEFPKEGPSILRIQQVVRGDSAAYFCASSPSTGGQYFGPGTRLTVL.

The chain employs TRBV30 and TRBJ1-5; D uncertain. CDR1 and CDR2 (germline): GTSNPN, SVGIG (reference sequence). V was cut by 2 bases and J by 7 bases, with 12 bases left in between. The CDR3 totals 13 residues. The CDR3 here is CAWSSQDQQPQHF. CDR3 sequence (DNA): TGTGCCTGGAGTTCCCAGGATCAACAGCCCCAGCATTTT.

The chain couples TRBV7-9 to TRBJ2-7; 9 nucleotides line up with TRBD1. The germline CDR1 and CDR2 sequences are SEHNR and FQNEAQ (reference sequence). Unmatched junction bases numbered 4, after V lost 5 bases and J lost 11 bases. The CDR3 consists of 11 residues. This chain's CDR3 is CASSPDRGEYF. CDR3 sequence (DNA): TGTGCCAGCAGCCCGGACAGGGGAGAGTACTTC.

The V and J genes are TRBV4-2 and TRBJ1-2, with D possibly being TRBD1 (5 bases). CDR3 size: 15 residues. Germline lookup yields CDR1 LGHNA and CDR2 YNFKEQ. The ends were cut back, 0 bases at V and 4 bases at J, with 12 bases in the middle. The CDR3 is CASSQEATALYGYTF. In nucleotides, the CDR3 is TGTGCCAGCAGCCAAGAGGCGACAGCTCTCTATGGCTACACCTTC.

The CDR3 bases are TGTGCCAGCTCACCACAGGGGGGGAATCAGCCCCAGCATTTT. It codes for CASSPQGGNQPQHF. The chain employs TRBV18 and TRBJ1-5, with a possible D match to TRBD1 (6 bases). V lost 1 base, J lost 4 bases, and 8 bases lay in between. Per germline, CDR1 KGHSH and CDR2 LQKENI. There are 14 residues in the CDR3.

This chain uses TRBV18 with TRBJ2-5, with 9 bases lining up with TRBD2. The V segment lost 6 bases and the J segment 2 bases; nucleotides outside the gene matches: 4. The CDR3 runs to 14 residues. Germline values: CDR1 KGHSH, CDR2 LQKENI. CDR3 DNA: TGTGCCAGCTCGTTGACTAGCGGACAAGAGACCCAGTACTTC. Amino acid sequence: CASSLTSGQETQYF.